One sample yielded the 6 T cell receptor beta chains listed below, sequenced in a study of T cell responses to AZD1222 COVID-19 vaccine (dated by TCRdb to about 2021). Libraries were built with the immunoSEQ multiplex PCR assay. Entries here come from immuneACCESS through TCRdb and include only in-frame sequences with V and J called. Some clones fail to appear in such tables; in the studies checked, an unresolved V gene covers under half of the shortfall, and the cause of the remainder is unknown. Within this sample are about 170,000 clones, with about nine tenths of them counted one time only. Jointly, the top ten make up roughly 3.1% of the sample. Reading the label with the study, this specimen's time point is: baseline before first vaccination. Here the sequenced sample was peripheral blood, taken on day 0 of AZD1222 vaccination. The source of these receptors is an adult in good health.

The chain carries TRBV5-1 and TRBJ2-7, with TRBD2 matching 8 bases. The junction had 2 bases not matched to a gene; V was cut back by 0 bases and J by 0 bases. Germline V lookup: CDR1 SGHRS, CDR2 YFSETQ. The CDR3 runs 15 residues. The CDR3: CASSLERGRSYEQYF. For the CDR3, the DNA is TGCGCCAGCAGCTTGGAGCGGGGGCGCTCCTACGAGCAGTACTTC.

This chain connects TRBV3-1 (or the pseudogene TRBV3-2) to TRBJ2-3, with 10 nucleotides matching TRBD2. Germline V gives CDR1 LGHDT, CDR2 YNNKEL (reference sequence). Losses at the gene ends were 5 bases for V and 6 bases for J; bases not matched to a gene: 8. There are 15 residues in the CDR3. This CDR3 reads CASSVQRGGVDTQYF. As DNA, the CDR3 is TGTGCCAGCAGCGTGCAGCGGGGGGGCGTGGATACGCAGTATTTT.

DNA for the CDR3: TGTGCCAGCAGCCAGCTACAGGGGGGCACTGAAGCTTTCTTT. It codes for CASSQLQGGTEAFF. V and J are TRBV3-1 (or the pseudogene TRBV3-2) and TRBJ1-1, with 8 bases matching TRBD1. Germline V CDR1 and CDR2: LGHDT, YNNKEL (reference sequence). The trim removed 3 bases at V and 4 bases at J, leaving 4 bases unmatched. The CDR3 has 14 residues.

The V gene is TRBV4-1, the J gene TRBJ2-1; 8 bases align to TRBD1. V trimming: 3 bases; J trimming: 12 bases; junction bases outside the gene matches: 4. Germline V gene sequence: CDR1 MGHRA, CDR2 YSYEKL. This CDR3 has 12 residues. Here the CDR3 DNA reads TGCGCCAGCAGCCATCAGGGGGCGGTGCAGTTCTTC. Protein: CASSHQGAVQFF.

The chain recombines TRBV11-2 with TRBJ2-7; 8 bases fit TRBD2. CDR3 length: 14 amino acids. Germline CDR1 reads SGHAT; CDR2 reads FQNNGV. V dropped 3 bases and J dropped 2; count of bases not matched to a gene: 3. The CDR3 DNA is TGTGCCAGCAGCTTTAGCGGGGTAACCTACGAGCAGTACTTC. This gives the protein CASSFSGVTYEQYF.

The chain is built from TRBV5-1 and TRBJ2-1; 12 bases fit TRBD1. V gave up 4 bases and J gave up 7 bases; unmatched junction bases: 6. This CDR3 is 15 amino acids long. Germline CDR1 is SGHRS and CDR2 is YFSETQ. The CDR3 DNA is TGCGCCAGCAGCGGGGACAGGGGGCGGGGTAATGAGCAGTTCTTC. Translated, it gives CASSGDRGRGNEQFF.